This T cell receptor (beta chain) was identified in a study of T cell repertoires in cytomegalovirus infection. Study information: In public TCR beta signatures, there were indications of both CMV infection and matching HLA type.

General study results and limits: Cumulative public TCR beta family frequency identified carriers of CMV plus the relevant HLA.

CDR3 length: 13 amino acids. The germline V gene encodes CDR1 LGHNA and CDR2 YNFKEQ. Trimming stripped 1 base from V and 8 bases from J, with 11 bases between. TCRdb called the reads again in MiXCR, with one record for every CDR3 protein. The sample consists of 650,000 to 900,000 distinct CDR3 sequences, 29% of them appearing once. As concerns this clonotype: The antigen is not known.

This clonotype was obtained from a human donor in good health (CMV status not recorded). Some clones in this sample may be carry-over from other donors' samples. The chain combines TRBV4-2 with TRBJ1-2, with D uncertain. The material sequenced was cultured CD8+ T cells from PBMCs, taken from culture after CMV antigen stimulation. CDR3: CASSQAVAIGYTF. The CDR3 DNA is TGTGCCAGCAGCCAAGCTGTTGCAATAGGCTACACCTTC.